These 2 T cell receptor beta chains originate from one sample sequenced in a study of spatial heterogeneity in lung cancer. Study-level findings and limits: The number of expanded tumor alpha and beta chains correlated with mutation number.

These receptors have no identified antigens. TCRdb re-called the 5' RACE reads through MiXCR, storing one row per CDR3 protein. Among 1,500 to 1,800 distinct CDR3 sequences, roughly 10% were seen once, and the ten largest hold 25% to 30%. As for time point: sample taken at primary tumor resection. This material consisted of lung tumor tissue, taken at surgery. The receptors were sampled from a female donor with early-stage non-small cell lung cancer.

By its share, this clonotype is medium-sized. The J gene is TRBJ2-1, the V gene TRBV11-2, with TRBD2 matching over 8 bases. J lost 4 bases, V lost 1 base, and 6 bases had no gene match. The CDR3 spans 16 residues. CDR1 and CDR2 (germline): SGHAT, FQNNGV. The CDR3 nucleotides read TGTGCCAGCAGCTTAGGGTCAGCGGGAGCTTACAATGAGCAGTTCTTC. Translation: CASSLGSAGAYNEQFF.

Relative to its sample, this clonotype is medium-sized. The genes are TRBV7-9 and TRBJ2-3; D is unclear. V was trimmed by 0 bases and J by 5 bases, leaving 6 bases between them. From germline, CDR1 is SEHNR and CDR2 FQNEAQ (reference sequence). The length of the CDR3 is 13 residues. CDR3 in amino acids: CASSLAGEDTQYF. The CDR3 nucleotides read TGTGCCAGCAGCTTAGCAGGTGAAGATACGCAGTATTTT. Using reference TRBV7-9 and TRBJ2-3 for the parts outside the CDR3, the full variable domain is DTGVSQNPRHKITKRGQNVTFRCDPISEHNRLYWYRQTLGQGPEFLTYFQNEAQLEKSRLLSDRFSAERPKGSFSTLEIQRTEQGDSAMYLCASSLAGEDTQYFGPGTRLTVL.